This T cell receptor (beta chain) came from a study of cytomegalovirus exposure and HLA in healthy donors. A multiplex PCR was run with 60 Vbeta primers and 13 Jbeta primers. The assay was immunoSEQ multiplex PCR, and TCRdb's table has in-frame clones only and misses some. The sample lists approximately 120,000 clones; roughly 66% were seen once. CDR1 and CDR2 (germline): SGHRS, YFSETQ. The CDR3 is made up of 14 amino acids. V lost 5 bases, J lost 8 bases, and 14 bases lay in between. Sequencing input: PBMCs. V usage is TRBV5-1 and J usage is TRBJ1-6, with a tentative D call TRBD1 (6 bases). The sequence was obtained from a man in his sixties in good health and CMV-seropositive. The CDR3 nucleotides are TGCGCCAGCAGAGAGGGCCCAGGGGATTCACCCCTCCACTTT. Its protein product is CASREGPGDSPLHF.